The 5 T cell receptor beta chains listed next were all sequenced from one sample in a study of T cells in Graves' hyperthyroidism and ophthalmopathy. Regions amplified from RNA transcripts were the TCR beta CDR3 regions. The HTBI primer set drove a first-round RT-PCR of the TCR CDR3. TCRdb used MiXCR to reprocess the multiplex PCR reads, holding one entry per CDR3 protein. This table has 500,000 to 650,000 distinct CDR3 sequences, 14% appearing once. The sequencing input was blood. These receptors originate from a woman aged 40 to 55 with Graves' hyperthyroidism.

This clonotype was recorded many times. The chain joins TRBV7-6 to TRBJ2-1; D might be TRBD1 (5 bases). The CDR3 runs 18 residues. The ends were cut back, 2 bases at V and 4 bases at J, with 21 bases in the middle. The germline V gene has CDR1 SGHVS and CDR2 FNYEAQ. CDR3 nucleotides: TGTGCCAGCAGCTTATACACGTTAGGTGACAGAAATTACAATGAGCAGTTCTTC. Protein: CASSLYTLGDRNYNEQFF.

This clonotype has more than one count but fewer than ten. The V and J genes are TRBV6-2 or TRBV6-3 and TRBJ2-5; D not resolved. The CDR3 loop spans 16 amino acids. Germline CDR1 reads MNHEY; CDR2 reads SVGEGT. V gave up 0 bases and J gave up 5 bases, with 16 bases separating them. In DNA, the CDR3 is TGTGCCAGCAGTTACTCTTGGCAGGATAGTGGGGAGACCCAGTACTTC. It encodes CASSYSWQDSGETQYF.

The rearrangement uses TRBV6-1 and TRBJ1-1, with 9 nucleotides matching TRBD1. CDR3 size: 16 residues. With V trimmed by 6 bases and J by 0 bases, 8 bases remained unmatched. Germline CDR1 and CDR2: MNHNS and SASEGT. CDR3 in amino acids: CASSRTGTGLNTEAFF. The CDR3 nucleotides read TGTGCCAGCAGCCGAACCGGGACAGGGTTGAACACTGAAGCTTTCTTT.

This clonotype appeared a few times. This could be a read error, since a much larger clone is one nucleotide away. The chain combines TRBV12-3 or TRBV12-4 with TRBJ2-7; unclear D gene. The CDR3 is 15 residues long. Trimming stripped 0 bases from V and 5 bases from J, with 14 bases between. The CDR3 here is CASSLALANTHEQYF. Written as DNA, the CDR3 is TGTGCCAGCAGTTTAGCGCTCGCTAACACCCACGAGCAGTACTTC.

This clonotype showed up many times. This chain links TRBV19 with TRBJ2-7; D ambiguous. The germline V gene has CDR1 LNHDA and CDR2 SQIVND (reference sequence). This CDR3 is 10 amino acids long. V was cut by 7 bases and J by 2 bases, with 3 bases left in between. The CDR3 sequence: CASNPYEQYF. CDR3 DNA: TGTGCCAGTAATCCCTACGAGCAGTACTTC.